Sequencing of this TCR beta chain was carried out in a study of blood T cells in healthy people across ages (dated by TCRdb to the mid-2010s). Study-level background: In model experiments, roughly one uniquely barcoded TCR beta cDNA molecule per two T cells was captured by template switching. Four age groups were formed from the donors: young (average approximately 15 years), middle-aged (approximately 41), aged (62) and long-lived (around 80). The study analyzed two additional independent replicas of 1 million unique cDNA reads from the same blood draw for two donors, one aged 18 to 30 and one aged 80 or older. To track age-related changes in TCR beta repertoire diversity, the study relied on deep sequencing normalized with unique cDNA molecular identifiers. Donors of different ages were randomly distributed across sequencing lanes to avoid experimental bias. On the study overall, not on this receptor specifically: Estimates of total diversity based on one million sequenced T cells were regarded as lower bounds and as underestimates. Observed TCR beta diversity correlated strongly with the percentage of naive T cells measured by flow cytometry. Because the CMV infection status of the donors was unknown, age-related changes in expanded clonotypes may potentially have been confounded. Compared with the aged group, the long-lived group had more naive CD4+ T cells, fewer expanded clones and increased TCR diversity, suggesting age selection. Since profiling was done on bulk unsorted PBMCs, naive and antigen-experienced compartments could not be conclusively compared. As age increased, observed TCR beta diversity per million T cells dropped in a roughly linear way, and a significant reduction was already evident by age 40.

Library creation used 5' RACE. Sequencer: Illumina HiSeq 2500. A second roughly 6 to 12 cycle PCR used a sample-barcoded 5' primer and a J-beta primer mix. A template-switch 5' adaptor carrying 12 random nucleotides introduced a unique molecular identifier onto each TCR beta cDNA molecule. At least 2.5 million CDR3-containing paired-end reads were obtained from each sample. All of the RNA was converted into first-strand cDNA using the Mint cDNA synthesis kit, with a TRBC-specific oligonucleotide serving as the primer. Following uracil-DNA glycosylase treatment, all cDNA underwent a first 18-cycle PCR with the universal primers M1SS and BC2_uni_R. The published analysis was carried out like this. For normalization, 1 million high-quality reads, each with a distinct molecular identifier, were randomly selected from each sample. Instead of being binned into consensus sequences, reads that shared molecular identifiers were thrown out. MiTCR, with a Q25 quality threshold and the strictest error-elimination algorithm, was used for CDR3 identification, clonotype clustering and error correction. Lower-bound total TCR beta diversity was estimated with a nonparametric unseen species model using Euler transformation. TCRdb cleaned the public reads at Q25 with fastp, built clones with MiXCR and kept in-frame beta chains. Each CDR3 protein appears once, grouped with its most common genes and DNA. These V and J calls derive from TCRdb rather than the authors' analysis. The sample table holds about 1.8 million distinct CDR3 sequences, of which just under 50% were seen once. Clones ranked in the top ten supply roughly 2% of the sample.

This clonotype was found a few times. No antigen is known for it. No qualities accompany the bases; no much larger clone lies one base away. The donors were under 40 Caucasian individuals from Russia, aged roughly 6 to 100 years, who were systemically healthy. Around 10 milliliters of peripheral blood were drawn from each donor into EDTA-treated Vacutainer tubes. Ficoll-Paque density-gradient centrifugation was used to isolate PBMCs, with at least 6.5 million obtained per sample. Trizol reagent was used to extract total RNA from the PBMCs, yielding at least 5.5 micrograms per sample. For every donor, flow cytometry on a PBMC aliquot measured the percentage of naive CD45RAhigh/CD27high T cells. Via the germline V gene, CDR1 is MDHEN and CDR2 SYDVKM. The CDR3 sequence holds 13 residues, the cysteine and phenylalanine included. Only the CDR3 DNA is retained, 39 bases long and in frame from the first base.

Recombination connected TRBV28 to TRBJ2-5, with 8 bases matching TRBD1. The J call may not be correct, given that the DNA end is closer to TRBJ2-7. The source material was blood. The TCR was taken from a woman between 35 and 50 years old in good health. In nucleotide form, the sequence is TGTGCCAGCAGGACAGGGGATCCCTACGAGCAGTACTTC. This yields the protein CASRTGDPYEQYF.